These 28 T cell receptor beta chains originate from one sample sequenced in a study of blood T cell repertoires in COVID-19. The table came from immunoSEQ multiplex PCR; TCRdb's copy has only in-frame clones and leaves some out. The table shows roughly 390,000 clones, with more than 70% occurring only once. Source material: peripheral blood. These receptors were obtained from a woman under 40 with COVID-19, enrolled during active disease.

For the CDR3, the DNA is TGTGCCAGCAGGCGGACTAGCGGCACCGGGGAGCTGTTTTTT. Its protein product is CASRRTSGTGELFF. The rearrangement uses TRBV28 and TRBJ2-2, with 10 bases lining up with TRBD2. With V trimmed by 6 bases and J by 4 bases, 2 bases remained unmatched. Germline CDR1 is MDHEN and CDR2 is SYDVKM. The CDR3 is 14 residues long.

The chain is built from TRBV3-1 (or the pseudogene TRBV3-2) and TRBJ2-2; 10 bases align to TRBD2. The CDR3 is made up of 17 amino acids. V lost 4 bases to trimming and J lost 7 bases; unmatched junction nucleotides: 12. Germline V gene lookup returns CDR1 LGHDT and CDR2 YNNKEL (reference sequence). The CDR3 DNA sequence: TGTGCCAGCAGCCCTGAACGACTAGCGGGTATTTTCGGGGAGCTGTTTTTT. This translates into CASSPERLAGIFGELFF.

This chain connects TRBV9 to TRBJ1-2, with TRBD1 as a possible D gene (5 bases). CDR1 SGDLS and CDR2 YYNGEE come from the germline V gene. The CDR3 length is 16 residues. Between the trimmed V and J ends, which lost 0 bases and 2 bases, there was a span of 14 bases. Here the CDR3 DNA reads TGTGCCAGCAGCGTAGATCCTCGGGGGATCAACTATGGCTACACCTTC. Its translation: CASSVDPRGINYGYTF.

This clone was detected only once. V gene TRBV9 combines with J gene TRBJ2-5, with 7 bases lining up with TRBD2. Germline trimming cut 4 bases from V and 5 bases from J; bases unmatched to any gene: 17. CDR1 SGDLS and CDR2 YYNGEE come from the germline V gene. CDR3 length: 17 residues. CDR3 sequence: CASSTRGGQGGVETQYF. DNA for the CDR3: TGTGCCAGCAGCACTAGAGGAGGGCAGGGAGGGGTCGAGACCCAGTACTTC. Based on the CDR3 plus reference TRBV9 and TRBJ2-5, the full variable domain is DSGVTQTPKHLITATGQRVTLRCSPRSGDLSVYWYQQSLDQGLQFLIQYYNGEERAKGNILERFSAQQFPDLHSELNLSSLELGDSALYFCASSTRGGQGGVETQYFGPGTRLLVL.

The chain links TRBV25-1 to TRBJ2-1; the D gene is possibly TRBD1 (6 bases). The CDR3 runs to 18 residues. The V gene's germline CDR1 is MGHDK and CDR2 SYGVNS. V lost 4 bases to trimming and J lost 5 bases, with 24 bases between them. DNA for the CDR3: TGTGCCAGCAGTGTAGGCAGGGGCTCAGCCTCGGGGCACAATGAGCAGTTCTTC. Protein product: CASSVGRGSASGHNEQFF.

The V call is TRBV10-3, the J call TRBJ2-2, with 9 bases aligning to TRBD1. This CDR3 is 18 amino acids long. The germline V gene encodes CDR1 ENHRY and CDR2 SYGVKD. Trimming at V came to 5 bases and at J to 2 bases, leaving 12 bases not matched to a gene. CDR3 in DNA: TGTGCCATCAGTTTTCAACTTCCGGGACAGGGCAACACCGGGGAGCTGTTTTTT. It specifies CAISFQLPGQGNTGELFF.

The chain recombines TRBV5-6 with TRBJ1-4; no reliable D call. V lost 0 bases, J lost 4 bases, and 7 bases lay in between. Germline CDR1 reads SGHDT; CDR2 reads YYEEEE. The CDR3 is 14 residues long. The CDR3 coding sequence is TGTGCCAGCAGCTTGGGCGGTCTTAATGAAAAACTGTTTTTT. Its translation: CASSLGGLNEKLFF.

This chain links TRBV28 with TRBJ2-7; D is unresolved. V was shortened by 2 bases and J by 2 bases, with 7 bases between the two germline ends. CDR3 length equals 13 residues. Germline V gives CDR1 MDHEN, CDR2 SYDVKM. The CDR3 is CASSLGTAYEQYF. Here the CDR3 DNA reads TGTGCCAGCAGTTTAGGAACAGCCTACGAGCAGTACTTC.

The chain recombines TRBV11-3 with TRBJ2-1, with D tentatively TRBD2 (6 bases). In germline, CDR1 is SGHNT, CDR2 YENEEA. V gave up 3 bases and J gave up 10 bases, with 19 bases separating them. This CDR3 has 15 amino acids. The CDR3 protein is CASSFGDAGPGEQFF. The CDR3 coding sequence is TGTGCCAGCAGCTTCGGAGACGCGGGGCCAGGGGAGCAGTTCTTC. The full variable domain, in which reference TRBV11-3 and TRBJ2-1 provide the parts outside the CDR3, is EAGVVQSPRYKIIEKKQPVAFWCNPISGHNTLYWYLQNLGQGPELLIRYENEEAVDDSQLPKDRFSAERLKGVDSTLKIQPAELGDSAVYLCASSFGDAGPGEQFFGPGTRLTVL.

This clone has just a few counts. CDR3 DNA: TGCGCCAGCAGCCACCCCGGAGGACTAGCGGGAGCGGACAAAAACATTCAGTACTTC. Encoded protein: CASSHPGGLAGADKNIQYF. The chain recombines TRBV4-1 with TRBJ2-4, with TRBD2 matching 13 bases. V was clipped by 3 bases and J by 3 bases; unmatched bases: 11. The CDR3 totals 19 residues. Germline V CDR1 and CDR2: MGHRA, YSYEKL.

The CDR3 region has the DNA TGTGCCATCAGTGGGCCCAGGACAGAAACTTACTCTGGAAACACCATATATTTT. Protein sequence: CAISGPRTETYSGNTIYF. This chain links TRBV10-3 with TRBJ1-3; a weak D match, TRBD1 (6 bases). V lost 4 bases, J lost 0 bases, and 19 bases lay in between. Germline assignment: CDR1 ENHRY and CDR2 SYGVKD. The CDR3 runs 18 residues.

This chain connects TRBV27 to TRBJ1-5; 11 bases are a match to TRBD1. This CDR3 has 18 residues. The V gene end was trimmed by 2 bases and the J gene end by 7 bases; junction bases not matched to a gene: 13. Germline CDR1 is MNHEY and CDR2 is SMNVEV (reference sequence). The CDR3 is CASSLRRTGGENRQPQHF. The CDR3 coding sequence is TGTGCCAGCAGTTTACGGCGGACAGGGGGCGAAAATAGGCAGCCCCAGCATTTT.

This chain connects TRBV20-1 to TRBJ1-1; tentatively, D is TRBD1 (6 bases). This CDR3 has 11 residues. Germline loops: CDR1 DFQATT, CDR2 SNEGSKA (reference sequence). The V end was cut by 6 bases, the J end by 10 bases, with 15 bases between. The CDR3 sequence is CSAPRGGRAFF. CDR3 DNA sequence: TGCAGTGCCCCCAGGGGAGGGCGAGCTTTCTTT.

There are a few counts of this clone. V usage is TRBV3-1 (or the pseudogene TRBV3-2) and J usage is TRBJ1-2, with a possible D match to TRBD1 (5 bases). Germline-derived CDR1 and CDR2 are LGHDT and YNNKEL (reference sequence). With 0 bases removed from V and 4 bases from J, the gap between germline ends came to 18 bases. CDR3 length equals 17 residues. The CDR3 DNA reads as TGTGCCAGCAGCCAAGATCTACTCCAGGGTGACGCCTATGGCTACACCTTC. Amino acids: CASSQDLLQGDAYGYTF.

V gene TRBV19 combines with J gene TRBJ1-2; TRBD1 might be the D (6 bases). The V gene lost 3 bases and the J gene lost 5 bases, with 10 bases spanning the gap. Germline V gives CDR1 LNHDA, CDR2 SQIVND (reference sequence). The CDR3 is 13 amino acids. For the CDR3, the DNA is TGTGCCAGTAGTATGGGGGCAGAATATGGCTACACCTTC. This encodes CASSMGAEYGYTF.

On this clone itself: The junction and the germline gene differ at one end; a read error may be behind it. The CDR3 region has the DNA TGTGCCAGCAGCCCGGGACAGGGGGCACCGATCGGGGTCTTC. Encoded protein: CASSPGQGAPIGVF. The chain joins TRBV2 to TRBJ2-1, with 12 bases fitting TRBD1. This CDR3 has 14 residues. The germline gives CDR1 SNHLY, CDR2 FYNNEI. Based on the CDR3 plus reference TRBV2 and TRBJ2-1, the full variable domain is EPEVTQTPSHQVTQMGQEVILRCVPISNHLYFYWYRQILGQKVEFLVSFYNNEISEKSEIFDDQFSVERPDGSNFTLKIRSTKLEDSAMYFCASSPGQGAPIGVFGPGTRLTVL.

The chain couples TRBV29-1 to TRBJ2-1; a possible D gene is TRBD1 (5 bases). Per germline, CDR1 SQVTM and CDR2 ANQGSEA. This CDR3 spans 14 amino acids. V gave up 3 bases and J gave up 0 bases, with 9 bases separating them. CDR3 in amino acids: CSVDDSSSYNEQFF. CDR3 nucleotide sequence: TGCAGCGTTGACGACAGTAGCTCCTACAATGAGCAGTTCTTC.

V gene TRBV4-1 combines with J gene TRBJ2-3, with TRBD2 identical over 13 bases. Trimming cost V 1 base and J 1 base; bases outside gene matches: 5. This CDR3 is built from 18 residues. Germline CDR1 and CDR2: MGHRA and YSYEKL. The CDR3 reads CASSQGTSGSVGTDTQYF. In DNA form, the CDR3 reads TGCGCCAGCAGCCAAGGGACTAGCGGGAGTGTCGGCACAGATACGCAGTATTTT.

The chain uses TRBV28 and TRBJ2-5; TRBD2 matches at 9 bases. The germline V gene encodes CDR1 MDHEN and CDR2 SYDVKM. J was trimmed by 6 bases and V by 8 bases; bases with no gene match: 10. This CDR3 region has 14 residues. In DNA form, the CDR3 reads TGTGCCAGCCGGGGTAGCGGGAGACCAAAGACCCAGTACTTC. This gives the protein CASRGSGRPKTQYF.

This chain connects TRBV28 to TRBJ2-5, with TRBD1 matching over 9 bases. CDR1 is MDHEN, CDR2 SYDVKM, per germline. The V and J ends lost 5 bases and 5 bases, in that order; junction bases with no gene match: 9. This CDR3 has 15 residues. CDR3 DNA: TGTGCCAGCAGTGACACCGGGACAGGGCTGGAGACCCAGTACTTC. Amino acid sequence: CASSDTGTGLETQYF.

The chain has TRBV19 and TRBJ2-6; 8 bases are a match to TRBD1. CDR3 length: 16 residues. Losses at the gene ends were 7 bases for V and 4 bases for J; bases not matched to a gene: 9. Germline CDR1 reads LNHDA; CDR2 reads SQIVND (reference sequence). CDR3 sequence: CASTLTGVSGANVLTF. The CDR3 DNA sequence: TGTGCCAGTACCTTGACAGGGGTATCCGGGGCCAACGTCCTGACTTTC.

The chain carries TRBV30 and TRBJ1-1, with 7 nucleotides matching TRBD1. Germline loops: CDR1 GTSNPN, CDR2 SVGIG (reference sequence). The CDR3 has 14 residues. With 5 bases clipped from V and 0 bases from J, the junction kept 6 bases outside the gene matches. The CDR3 sequence is CAWGDSALNTEAFF. CDR3 nucleotide sequence: TGTGCCTGGGGGGACAGTGCCCTGAACACTGAAGCTTTCTTT.

This sequence joins TRBV5-6 and TRBJ2-4; 7 nucleotides align to TRBD1. Germline values: CDR1 SGHDT, CDR2 YYEEEE. V was pared by 4 bases and J by 1 base, with 5 bases of the junction left unmatched. This CDR3 has 15 amino acids. CDR3 sequence: CASSQQGVAKNIQYF. The CDR3 coding sequence is TGTGCCAGCAGCCAGCAGGGGGTTGCCAAAAACATTCAGTACTTC.

The chain carries TRBV3-1 (or the pseudogene TRBV3-2) and TRBJ2-7; the D gene is possibly TRBD2 (5 bases). This CDR3 contains 15 residues. CDR1 and CDR2 (germline): LGHDT, YNNKEL (reference sequence). Between the trimmed V and J ends, which lost 0 bases and 0 bases, there was a span of 9 bases. CDR3 residues: CASSQEVARSYEQYF. CDR3 nucleotide sequence: TGTGCCAGCAGCCAAGAGGTAGCGCGCTCCTACGAGCAGTACTTC.

This clone was found once. The chain couples TRBV5-6 to TRBJ2-4, with 7 bases fitting TRBD1. Germline V gene data show CDR1 as SGHDT and CDR2 as YYEEEE. Trimming removed 4 bases from V and 3 bases from J; junction bases left unmatched: 10. The length of the CDR3 is 16 residues. CDR3 protein: CASSPGAGGGKNIQYF. DNA for the CDR3: TGTGCCAGCAGCCCTGGGGCAGGGGGTGGCAAAAACATTCAGTACTTC.

This clone was seen a few times. The gene calls are TRBV30 and TRBJ1-6; no firm D call. Germline values: CDR1 GTSNPN, CDR2 SVGIG (reference sequence). The CDR3 covers 15 residues. Trimming pared 0 bases from V and 0 bases from J, leaving 6 bases between. The DNA of the CDR3 is TGTGCCTGGAGTGTACGGGGCTCCTATAATTCACCCCTCCACTTT. It encodes CAWSVRGSYNSPLHF.

The chain has TRBV19 and TRBJ2-3, with TRBD1 matching 8 bases. CDR1 LNHDA and CDR2 SQIVND come from the germline V gene (reference sequence). The CDR3 runs 13 residues. J gave up 5 bases and V 6 bases, and 4 bases lay outside the gene matches. This CDR3 reads CASSGQGLDTQYF. The CDR3 DNA sequence: TGTGCCAGTAGCGGACAGGGACTAGATACGCAGTATTTT.

The chain couples TRBV6-5 to TRBJ2-5, with 8 bases identical to TRBD2. Losses at the gene ends were 6 bases for V and 4 bases for J; bases not matched to a gene: 1. Germline-derived CDR1 and CDR2 are MNHEY and SVGAGI. The CDR3 extends over 12 amino acids. CDR3 protein: CASSGRGETQYF. CDR3 nucleotides: TGTGCCAGCAGCGGGAGGGGAGAGACCCAGTACTTC.